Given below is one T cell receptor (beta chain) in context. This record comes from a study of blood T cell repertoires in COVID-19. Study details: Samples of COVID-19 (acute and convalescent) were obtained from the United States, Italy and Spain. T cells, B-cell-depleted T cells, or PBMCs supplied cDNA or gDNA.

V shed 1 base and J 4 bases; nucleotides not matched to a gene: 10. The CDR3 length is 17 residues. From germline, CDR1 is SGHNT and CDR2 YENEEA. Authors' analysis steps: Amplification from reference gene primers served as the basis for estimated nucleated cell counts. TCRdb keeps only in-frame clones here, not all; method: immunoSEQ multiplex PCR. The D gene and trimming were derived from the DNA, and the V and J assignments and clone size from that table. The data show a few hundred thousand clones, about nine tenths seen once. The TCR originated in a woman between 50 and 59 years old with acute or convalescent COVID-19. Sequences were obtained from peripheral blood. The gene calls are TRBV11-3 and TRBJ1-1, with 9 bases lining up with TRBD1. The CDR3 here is CASSLAGQGTGTTEAFF. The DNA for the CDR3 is TGTGCCAGCAGCTTAGCGGGACAGGGTACGGGGACCACTGAAGCTTTCTTT.